These T cell receptor beta chains were read from a single sample in a study of cytomegalovirus exposure and HLA in healthy donors. Measured with immunoSEQ multiplex PCR; TCRdb has only the in-frame clones, and not every one. This sample carries about 70,000 clones, with roughly 1.7% going to the ten biggest clones. Sequencing input: PBMCs. The source is a woman aged 25 to 39 in good health and CMV-seronegative. The conserved cysteine and the conserved F or W are not part of the CDR3 here.

J,V,CDR3
TRBJ2-1,TRBV6-1,ASSFHRGSYNEQF
TRBJ2-7,TRBV5-1,ASSLNGGQHEQY
TRBJ1-2,TRBV19,ASTGHSRDYGYT
TRBJ1-1,TRBV7-8,ASSLDRKNTEAF
TRBJ2-1,TRBV6-5,ASRRTGGLYEQF
TRBJ1-1,TRBV4-1,ASSQRQVNTEAF
TRBJ2-2,TRBV6-1,ASSEIGDTGELF
TRBJ1-3,TRBV7-9,ASSFRSGNTIY
TRBJ1-4,TRBV7-9,ASSLADFIPGEKLF
TRBJ2-3,TRBV11-2,ASSSSTDTQY
TRBJ2-7,TRBV4-1,ASSRPGLAGRDPYEQY
TRBJ1-1,TRBV6-1,ANAGTPGEAF
TRBJ1-4,TRBV2,ASRWTGGTNEKLF
TRBJ1-2,TRBV19,ASSPNVGYGYT
TRBJ1-6,TRBV4-3,ASSREGARGSPLH
TRBJ1-2,TRBV7-9,ASSTDRVSYT
TRBJ2-1,TRBV29-1,SLRQGMYNEQF
TRBJ1-5,TRBV19,ASSVDRGDQPQH
TRBJ1-5,TRBV6-6,ASSAFVGGRNQPQH
TRBJ2-2,TRBV7-2,ASSPDPIRAGELF
TRBJ1-2,TRBV11-1,ASSPGQGRKANYGYT
TRBJ1-4,TRBV30,AWSVPTGFNEKLF
TRBJ2-2,TRBV6-6,ASSYSHIGGTGELF
TRBJ2-1,TRBV5-1,ASSFGTSSYNEQF
TRBJ2-1,TRBV4-2,ASSQVLAGGSPGNEQF
TRBJ2-5,TRBV4-3,ASSQVGRVVETQY
TRBJ2-2,TRBV6-6,ASRLLTGELF
TRBJ2-7,TRBV4-1,ASSQAPGTGTYEQY
TRBJ1-1,TRBV7-3,ASSLVGRGGPADTEAF
TRBJ2-7,TRBV4-1,ASSQVTGFVYEQY
TRBJ1-1,TRBV9,ASSQEGNTEAF
TRBJ2-2,TRBV2,ASSTPTGELF
TRBJ2-2,TRBV4-3,ASSHSGGQLGGELF
TRBJ1-1,TRBV4-2,ASSPWLGVEGTEAF
TRBJ2-7,TRBV28,ASHRPGQTYEQY
TRBJ2-7,TRBV5-4,ASSLDRESYEQY
TRBJ2-3,TRBV7-9,ASSPTSGGADTQY
TRBJ2-7,TRBV5-1,ASSASGQSYEQY
TRBJ2-7,TRBV7-8,ASSLGPTSYEQY
TRBJ2-1,TRBV5-1,ASSLASYSYNEQF
TRBJ1-1,TRBV6-4,ASSDSSTGVYTEAF
TRBJ2-3,TRBV27,ASSGLLGGTDTQY
TRBJ2-2,TRBV18,ASSPAGGELF
TRBJ2-7,TRBV5-1,ASSLGTGVYEQY
TRBJ1-6,TRBV7-8,ASSIGQGDNSPLH
TRBJ2-3,TRBV4-2,ASSQAGGLTDTQY
TRBJ1-5,TRBV2,ASRGTGGAPQPQH
TRBJ1-2,TRBV29-1,SVLQGPGDGYT
TRBJ1-2,TRBV6-5,ASSAQGGYEGYT
TRBJ2-5,TRBV4-2,ASSPGQVGETQY
TRBJ2-1,TRBV4-1,ASSYREEPYNEQF
TRBJ2-5,TRBV6-5,ASSYSQGETQY
TRBJ1-1,TRBV13,ASSLPGSTEAF
TRBJ2-3,TRBV5-1,ASSRTGWVPDTQY
TRBJ1-2,TRBV27,ASSPGINYGYT
TRBJ2-5,TRBV6-6,ASSLRGQIQETQY
TRBJ1-2,TRBV13,ASTRGARGYT
TRBJ1-1,TRBV6-1,ASSARGDTEAF
TRBJ2-2,TRBV7-9,ASSLGRQLGNTGELF
TRBJ2-1,TRBV5-1,ASSSQGNEQF